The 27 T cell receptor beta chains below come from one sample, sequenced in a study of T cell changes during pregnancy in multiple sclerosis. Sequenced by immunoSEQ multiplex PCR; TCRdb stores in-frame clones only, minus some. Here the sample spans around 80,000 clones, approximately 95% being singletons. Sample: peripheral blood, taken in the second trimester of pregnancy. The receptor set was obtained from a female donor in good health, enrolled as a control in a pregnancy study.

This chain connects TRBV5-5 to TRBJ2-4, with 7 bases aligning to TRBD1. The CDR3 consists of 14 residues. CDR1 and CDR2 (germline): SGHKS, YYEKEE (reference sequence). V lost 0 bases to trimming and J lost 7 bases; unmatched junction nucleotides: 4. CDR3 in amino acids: CASSLVAGGNIQYF. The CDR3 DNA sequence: TGTGCCAGCAGCTTGGTGGCAGGGGGTAACATTCAGTACTTC. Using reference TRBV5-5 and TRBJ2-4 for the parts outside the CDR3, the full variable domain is DAGVTQSPTHLIKTRGQQVTLRCSPISGHKSVSWYQQVLGQGPQFIFQYYEKEERGRGNFPDRFSARQFPNYSSELNVNALLLGDSALYLCASSLVAGGNIQYFGAGTRLSVL.

CDR3 coding DNA: TGTGCCAGCAGCGCCCGGGACAGGGGAGAGACCCAGTACTTC. Translated: CASSARDRGETQYF. J is TRBJ2-5 and V is TRBV7-8; TRBD1 aligns across 10 bases. This CDR3 region has 14 residues. The ends lost 5 bases at V and 4 bases at J; junction bases unmatched: 4. Germline assignment: CDR1 SGHVS and CDR2 FQNEAQ. Full variable domain (outside the CDR3, taken from reference TRBV7-8 and TRBJ2-5): GAGVSQSPRYKVAKRGQDVALRCDPISGHVSLFWYQQALGQGPEFLTYFQNEAQLDKSGLPSDRFFAERPEGSVSTLKIQRTQQEDSAVYLCASSARDRGETQYFGPGTRLLVL.

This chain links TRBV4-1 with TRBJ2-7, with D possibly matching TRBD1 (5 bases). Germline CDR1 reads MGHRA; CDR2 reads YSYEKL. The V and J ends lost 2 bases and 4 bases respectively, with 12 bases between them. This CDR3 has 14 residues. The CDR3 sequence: CASSQTSRTYEQYF. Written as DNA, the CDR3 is TGCGCCAGCAGCCAAACTTCCAGGACATACGAGCAGTACTTC.

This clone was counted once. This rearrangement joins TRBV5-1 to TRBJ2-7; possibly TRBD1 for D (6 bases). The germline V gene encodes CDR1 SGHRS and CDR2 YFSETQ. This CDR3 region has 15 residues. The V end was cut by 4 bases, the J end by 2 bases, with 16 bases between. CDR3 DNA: TGCGCCAGCAGCCCATCCAGCGGACAGACCTACGAGCAGTACTTC. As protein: CASSPSSGQTYEQYF.

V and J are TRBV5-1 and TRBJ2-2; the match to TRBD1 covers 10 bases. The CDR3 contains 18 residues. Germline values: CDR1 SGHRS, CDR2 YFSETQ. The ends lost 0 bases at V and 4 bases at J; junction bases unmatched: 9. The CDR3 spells CASSLEPGTGAVTGELFF. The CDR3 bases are TGCGCCAGCAGCTTGGAGCCAGGGACAGGGGCGGTCACCGGGGAGCTGTTTTTT. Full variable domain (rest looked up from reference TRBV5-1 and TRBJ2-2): KAGVTQTPRYLIKTRGQQVTLSCSPISGHRSVSWYQQTPGQGLQFLFEYFSETQRNKGNFPGRFSGRQFSNSRSEMNVSTLELGDSALYLCASSLEPGTGAVTGELFFGEGSRLTVL.

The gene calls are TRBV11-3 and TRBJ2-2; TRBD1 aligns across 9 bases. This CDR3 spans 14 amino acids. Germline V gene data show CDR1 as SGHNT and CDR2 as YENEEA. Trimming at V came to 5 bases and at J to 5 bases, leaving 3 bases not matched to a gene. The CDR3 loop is CASSPGQGTGELFF. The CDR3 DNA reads TGTGCCAGCAGCCCCGGACAGGGGACCGGGGAGCTGTTTTTT.

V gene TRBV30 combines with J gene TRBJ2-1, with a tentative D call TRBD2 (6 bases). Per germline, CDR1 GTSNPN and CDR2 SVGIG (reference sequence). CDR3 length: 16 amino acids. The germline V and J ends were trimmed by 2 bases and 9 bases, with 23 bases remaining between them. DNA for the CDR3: TGTGCCTGGAGTACGGATCCCGGGACTCCCGAGTGTGAGCAGTTCTTC. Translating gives CAWSTDPGTPECEQFF.

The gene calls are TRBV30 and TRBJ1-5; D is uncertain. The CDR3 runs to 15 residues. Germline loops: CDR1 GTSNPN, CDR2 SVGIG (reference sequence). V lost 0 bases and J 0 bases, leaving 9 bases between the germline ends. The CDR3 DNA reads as TGTGCCTGGAGTGTCGGCGGGAATAGCAATCAGCCCCAGCATTTT. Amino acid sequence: CAWSVGGNSNQPQHF.

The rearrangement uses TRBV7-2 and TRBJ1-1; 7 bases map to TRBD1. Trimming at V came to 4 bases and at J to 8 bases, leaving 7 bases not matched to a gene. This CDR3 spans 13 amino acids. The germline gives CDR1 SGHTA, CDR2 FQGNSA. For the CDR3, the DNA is TGTGCCAGCAGCTCGGCCGGCAGGGGGGAAGCTTTCTTT. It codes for CASSSAGRGEAFF. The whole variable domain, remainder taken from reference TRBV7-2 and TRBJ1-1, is GAGVSQSPSNKVTEKGKDVELRCDPISGHTALYWYRQSLGQGLEFLIYFQGNSAPDKSGLPSDRFSAERTGGSVSTLTIQRTQQEDSAVYLCASSSAGRGEAFFGQGTRLTVV.

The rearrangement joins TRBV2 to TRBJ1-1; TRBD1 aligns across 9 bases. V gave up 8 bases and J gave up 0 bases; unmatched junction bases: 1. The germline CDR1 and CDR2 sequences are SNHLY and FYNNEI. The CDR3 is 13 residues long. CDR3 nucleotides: TGTGCCAGCGGGGACAGGGTGAACACTGAAGCTTTCTTT. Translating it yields CASGDRVNTEAFF.

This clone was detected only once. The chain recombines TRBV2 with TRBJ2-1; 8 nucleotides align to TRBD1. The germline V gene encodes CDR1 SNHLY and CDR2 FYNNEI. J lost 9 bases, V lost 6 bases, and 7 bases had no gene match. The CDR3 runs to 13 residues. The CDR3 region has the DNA TGTGCCAGCAGGTGGACAGGGCCGGGTGAGCAGTTCTTC. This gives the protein CASRWTGPGEQFF.

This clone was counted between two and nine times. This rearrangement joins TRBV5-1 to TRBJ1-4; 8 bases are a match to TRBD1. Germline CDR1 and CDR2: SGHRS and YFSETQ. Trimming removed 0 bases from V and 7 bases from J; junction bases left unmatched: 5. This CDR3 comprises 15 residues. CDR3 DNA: TGCGCCAGCAGCTTGGGTGGGACAGGTGGTGAAAAACTGTTTTTT. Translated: CASSLGGTGGEKLFF.

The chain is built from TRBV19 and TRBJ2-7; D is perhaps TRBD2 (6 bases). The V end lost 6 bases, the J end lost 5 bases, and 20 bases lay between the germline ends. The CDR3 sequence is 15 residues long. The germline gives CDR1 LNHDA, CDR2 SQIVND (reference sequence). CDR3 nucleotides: TGTGCCAGTAGACCGGGACTCGAACGGTCCAACGAGCAGTACTTC. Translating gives CASRPGLERSNEQYF.

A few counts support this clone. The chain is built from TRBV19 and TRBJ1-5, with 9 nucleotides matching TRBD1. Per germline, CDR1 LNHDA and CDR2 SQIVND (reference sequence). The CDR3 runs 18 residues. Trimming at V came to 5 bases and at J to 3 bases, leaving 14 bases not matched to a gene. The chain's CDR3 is CASSVGMGQGTYNQPQHF. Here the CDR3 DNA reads TGTGCCAGTAGTGTGGGTATGGGACAGGGCACATACAATCAGCCCCAGCATTTT.

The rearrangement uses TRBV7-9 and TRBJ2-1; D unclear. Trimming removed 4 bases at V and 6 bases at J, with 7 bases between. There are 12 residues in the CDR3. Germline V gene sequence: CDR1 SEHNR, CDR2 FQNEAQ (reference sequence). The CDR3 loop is CASSWQFNEQFF. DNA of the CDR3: TGTGCCAGCAGCTGGCAATTCAATGAGCAGTTCTTC.

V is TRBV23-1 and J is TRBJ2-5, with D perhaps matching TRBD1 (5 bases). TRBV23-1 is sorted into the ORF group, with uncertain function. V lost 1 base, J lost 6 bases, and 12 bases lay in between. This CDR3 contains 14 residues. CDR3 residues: CASSQFGHIKTQYF. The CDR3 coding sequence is TGCGCCAGCAGTCAATTTGGACACATAAAGACCCAGTACTTC.

Here the CDR3 DNA reads TGTGCCAGCAGCGCGGGTAGCTCGGGATCAGCTTTCTTT. Its translation is CASSAGSSGSAFF. The rearrangement joins TRBV9 to TRBJ1-1, with D uncertain. This CDR3 region has 13 residues. Trimming took off 3 bases at V and 10 bases at J, with 16 bases between the two ends. Per the germline V gene, CDR1 is SGDLS and CDR2 is YYNGEE.

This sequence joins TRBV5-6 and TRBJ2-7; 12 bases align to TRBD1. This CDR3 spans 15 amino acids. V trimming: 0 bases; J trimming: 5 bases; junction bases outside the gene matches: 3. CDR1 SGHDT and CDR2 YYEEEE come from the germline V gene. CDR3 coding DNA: TGTGCCAGCAGCTTGGTAGGGACAGGGGGCCACGAGCAGTACTTC. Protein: CASSLVGTGGHEQYF. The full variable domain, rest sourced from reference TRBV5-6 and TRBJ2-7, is DAGVTQSPTHLIKTRGQQVTLRCSPKSGHDTVSWYQQALGQGPQFIFQYYEEEERQRGNFPDRFSGHQFPNYSSELNVNALLLGDSALYLCASSLVGTGGHEQYFGPGTRLTVT.

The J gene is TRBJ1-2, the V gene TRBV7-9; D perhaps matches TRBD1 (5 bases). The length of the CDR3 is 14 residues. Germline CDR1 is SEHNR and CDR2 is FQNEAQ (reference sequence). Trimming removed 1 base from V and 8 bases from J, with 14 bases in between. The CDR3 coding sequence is TGTGCCAGCAGCTTAGAAGTGGGGCAAAGGGGCTACACCTTC. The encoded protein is CASSLEVGQRGYTF.

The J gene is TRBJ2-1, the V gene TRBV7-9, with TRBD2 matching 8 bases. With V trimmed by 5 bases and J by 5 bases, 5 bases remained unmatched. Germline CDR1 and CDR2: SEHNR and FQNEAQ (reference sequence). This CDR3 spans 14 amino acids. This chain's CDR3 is CASSLSGSHNEQFF. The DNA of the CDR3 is TGTGCCAGCAGCCTCAGCGGGAGTCACAATGAGCAGTTCTTC.

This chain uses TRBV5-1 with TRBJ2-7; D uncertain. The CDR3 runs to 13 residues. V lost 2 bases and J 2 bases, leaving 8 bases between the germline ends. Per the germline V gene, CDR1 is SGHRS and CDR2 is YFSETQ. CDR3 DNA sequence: TGCGCCAGCAGCTTACCCCAGGCCTACGAGCAGTACTTC. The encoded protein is CASSLPQAYEQYF.

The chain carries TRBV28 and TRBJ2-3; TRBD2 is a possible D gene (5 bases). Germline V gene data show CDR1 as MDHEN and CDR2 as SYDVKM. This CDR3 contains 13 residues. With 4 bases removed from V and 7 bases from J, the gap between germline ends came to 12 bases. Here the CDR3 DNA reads TGTGCCAGCAGTTCGACCGGGGTAAATACGCAGTATTTT. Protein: CASSSTGVNTQYF.

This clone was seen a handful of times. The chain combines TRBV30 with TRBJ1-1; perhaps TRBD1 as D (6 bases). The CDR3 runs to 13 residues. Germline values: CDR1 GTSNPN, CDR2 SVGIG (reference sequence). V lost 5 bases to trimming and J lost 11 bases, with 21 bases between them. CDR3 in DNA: TGTGCCTGGGTACTGGACAGCTCGTTAGAGGCTTTCTTT. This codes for CAWVLDSSLEAFF.

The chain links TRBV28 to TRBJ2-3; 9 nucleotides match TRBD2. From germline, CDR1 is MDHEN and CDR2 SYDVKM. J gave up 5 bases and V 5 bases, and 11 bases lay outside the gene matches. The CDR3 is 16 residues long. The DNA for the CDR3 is TGTGCCAGCAGTAGTATTAGCGGGAGTTTAGGAGATACGCAGTATTTT. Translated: CASSSISGSLGDTQYF.

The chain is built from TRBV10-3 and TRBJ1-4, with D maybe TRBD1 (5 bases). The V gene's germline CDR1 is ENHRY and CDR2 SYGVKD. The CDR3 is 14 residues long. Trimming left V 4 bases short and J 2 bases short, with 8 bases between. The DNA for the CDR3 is TGTGCCATCAGTGGTCGGGGGACTAATGAAAAACTGTTTTTT. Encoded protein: CAISGRGTNEKLFF.

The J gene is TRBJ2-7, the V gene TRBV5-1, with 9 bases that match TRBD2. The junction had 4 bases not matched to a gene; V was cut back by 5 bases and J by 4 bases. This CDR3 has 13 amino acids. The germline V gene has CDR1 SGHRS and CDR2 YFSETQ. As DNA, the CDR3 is TGCGCCAGCAGTCTAGCGGGAACTTACGAGCAGTACTTC. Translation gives CASSLAGTYEQYF.

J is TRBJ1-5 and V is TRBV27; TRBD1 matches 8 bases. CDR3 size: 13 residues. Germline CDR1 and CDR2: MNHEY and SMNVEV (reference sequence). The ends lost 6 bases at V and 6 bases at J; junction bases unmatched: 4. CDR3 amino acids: CASSWTGSQPQHF. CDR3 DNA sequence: TGTGCCAGCAGCTGGACAGGGTCTCAGCCCCAGCATTTT.